This T cell receptor (beta chain) was sequenced for a study of CD8+ T cells in alopecia areata. The wider study: Each of the treated patients was given oral tofacitinib, 5 to 10 mg twice daily, for moderate-to-severe alopecia areata. Findings of the study overall: In patients, TCRs were shared less clearly than in mice, and HLA may possibly be involved. Tofacitinib significantly lowered scalp clonality and expanded CD8+ clones among the top 100.

As to this clone: Antigen unknown.

Once RNA had been extracted, it was reverse transcribed into cDNA to act as the sequencing template. Generated by immunoSEQ multiplex PCR, the TCRdb table keeps only in-frame clones and is missing some. The sample holds around 190,000 clones; roughly 64% are singletons and the top ten take around 3.9%. Treatment in this sample: oral pan-JAK inhibitor, 5-10 mg twice daily. Trimming removed 3 bases at V and 4 bases at J, with 16 bases between. From germline, CDR1 is SGHRS and CDR2 YFSETQ. CDR3 length: 15 amino acids. This sequence originates from a human donor with alopecia areata. Sequencing used CD4+ T cells sorted from blood, obtained at week 4, from a patient treated with tofacitinib. This chain joins TRBV5-1 and TRBJ2-5; D remains unclear. CDR3 nucleotide sequence: TGCGCCAGCAGCTCCACCATCACCGGGTCAGAGACCCAGTACTTC. It yields the protein CASSSTITGSETQYF. Using reference TRBV5-1 and TRBJ2-5 for the parts outside the CDR3, the full variable domain is KAGVTQTPRYLIKTRGQQVTLSCSPISGHRSVSWYQQTPGQGLQFLFEYFSETQRNKGNFPGRFSGRQFSNSRSEMNVSTLELGDSALYLCASSSTITGSETQYFGPGTRLLVL.